This TCR beta chain was recovered during a study of OX40 agonist ivuxolimab in advanced cancers. Study observations and caveats: Expanded clones tended on average to be more numerous among CD8+ T cells than CD4+.

The V gene's germline CDR1 is MNHNY and CDR2 SVGAGI (reference sequence). The CDR3 spans 14 residues. V dropped 8 bases and J dropped 6; count of bases not matched to a gene: 7. The table came from immunoSEQ multiplex PCR; TCRdb's copy has only in-frame clones and leaves some out. The table lists over 100,000 clones, 90% to 95% of them singletons. To note about this clone: Its antigen remains unidentified.

Sequences were derived from CD4+ or CD8+ T cells sorted from blood, sampled in a trial of the OX40 agonist ivuxolimab. The receptor comes from an adult with an advanced solid tumor such as melanoma, head and neck, liver or kidney cancer. The chain has TRBV6-6 and TRBJ2-2; TRBD2 matches 9 bases. The CDR3 bases are TGTGCCAGCTTCCCTAGCGGGGCAGCCGGGGAGCTGTTTTTT. Protein: CASFPSGAAGELFF.